The source of this TCR beta chain is a study of blood T cell repertoires in COVID-19. On the study more broadly: There were acute and convalescent COVID-19 samples, and they came from the United States, Italy and Spain. In each case, the material was cDNA or gDNA derived from T cells, B-cell-depleted T cells, or PBMCs.

As originally analysed: Quantification of nucleated cells was approximated via reference gene primer amplification. Method: immunoSEQ multiplex PCR; TCRdb's copy keeps in-frame clones and lacks some. V, J and clone size are those of that table, while D and trimming were read from the DNA. The sample has about 51,000 clones, approximately 86% seen once. CDR3 length equals 17 residues. Losses at the gene ends were 3 bases for V and 4 bases for J; bases not matched to a gene: 12. Germline V CDR1 and CDR2: SGDLS, YYNGEE. The clonotype was recovered from a man older than 75 with active COVID-19. The rearrangement joins TRBV9 to TRBJ2-3; 9 bases are a match to TRBD1. Sequenced material: peripheral blood. DNA for the CDR3: TGTGCCAGCAGCGCCCCGGTAGGGGACAGGGTAGCAGATACGCAGTATTTT. It is translated as CASSAPVGDRVADTQYF.